This T cell receptor beta chain was sequenced during a study of blood T cell repertoires in COVID-19 (dated by TCRdb to about 2020). In the study overall: Samples covering the acute and convalescent phases of COVID-19 were provided by collaborators in the United States, Italy and Spain. The material from the prospective study consisted of cDNA or gDNA derived from T cells, B-cell-depleted T cells, or PBMCs. Subjects who had been exposed to COVID-19, were actively infected with it, or had recovered from it provided the deeply sampled blood TCRbeta repertoires that made up the dataset. The repertoires were released in a freely available public database meant as a resource for research on the immune response to SARS-CoV-2. Samples came from the ongoing ImmuneRACE study (first 160 participants) plus 1,254 subjects from 6 global collaborators. A de-identified subject ID, COVID-19 status, age in years and sex were almost always included in the sample metadata. HLA class I and class II types, where available, came from metadata supplied by the sample provider rather than from assay-based typing.

V is trimmed back by 6 bases and J by 2 bases, and the junction contains 11 bases that no gene match accounts for. For CDR1 and CDR2, the germline V gene lists SGHRS and YFSETQ. The CDR3 contains 16 residues, cysteine and phenylalanine counted. Here the CDR3 DNA is all that survives: 48 bases in frame from base 1. One collaborating source in Seattle enrolled patients during active infection and followed them longitudinally through the course of disease. Each collaborating institution followed its own protocols to collect whole blood in K2EDTA tubes. For TCRbeta analysis, collaborator samples were shipped as frozen whole blood, as isolated PBMCs, or as DNA extracted from either sample type. As for this clone: Its antigen is not yet known. Nothing much larger sits one base from this clone, and base qualities are not available.

The immunoSEQ Assay, a bias-controlled multiplex PCR, was used to amplify TCRbeta CDR3 regions from genomic DNA. Under the source paper's analysis protocol: The number of nucleated cells in each sample was estimated from the amplification of reference gene primers within the assay. To quantify the absolute abundance of each unique TCRbeta CDR3 rearrangement, sequence reads were collapsed and filtered. For each sample, productive Simpson clonality was calculated as the square root of Simpson's diversity index over productive rearrangements. TCRdb took this table from immuneACCESS and kept in-frame rearrangements with V and J called. Such tables lack part of the clones; where checked against another copy, unresolved V genes explain under half of the gap, and the rest is unexplained. V and J calls and clone size are as listed in that table; D and trimming were resolved from the DNA. In all, the sample holds some 140,000 clones, and approximately 80% of those were seen once. The top ten clonotypes cover 9% to 13% of the sample.

The research as a whole found: The amount of clinical and demographic metadata varied by source and participant and was provided uncurated.

The sequence was obtained from a woman aged 55-69 years with COVID-19, enrolled during active disease. The sequencing input was peripheral blood. This chain is built from TRBV5-1 and TRBJ2-3, with 8 bases matching TRBD1. The DNA sequence is given as TGCGCCAGCATGAAGGGAGGACAGGGCCTCACAGATACGCAGTATTTT. It encodes CASMKGGQGLTDTQYF.